The entry below gives a single TCR beta chain sequence along with its context. Its antigen is still unknown. No base quality values were provided; no much bigger clone lies one nucleotide off. After removal of 4 bases from V and 7 bases from J, the junction retains 7 bases not matched to a gene. According to the germline V gene, CDR1 reads LGHNA and CDR2 reads YNFKEQ. The CDR3 starts with the cysteine, ends with the phenylalanine, and has 15 residues. Only the CDR3 region is kept as DNA, spanning 45 bases read in frame from base 1. Libraries were constructed by RT-PCR. The listed sequencing device is NextSeq 550. TCRdb reprocessing: public reads trimmed at Q25 with fastp, clones called with MiXCR, in-frame beta chains kept. Identical CDR3 protein sequences are pooled into one entry, listed with their most common genes and DNA. This sample gives hundreds of thousands of distinct CDR3 sequences in total; approximately 16% of them show up just once. Clones ranked in the top ten supply less than 8% of the sample.

The entry originates in a study of patients and donors after allogeneic stem cell transplantation (TCRdb year 2020). The sample consisted of blood, either unsorted or a sorted T cell fraction (not recorded which). The origin of this receptor is a human donor who was either an allogeneic HSCT recipient or a stem cell or donor lymphocyte infusion donor (not recorded which). It is not recorded whose cells these are; they may come from a transplant donor. The chain uses TRBV4-2 and TRBJ2-1; the junction holds 10 bases that match TRBD1. The encoded CDR3 is CASSPSGTGENEQFF. The DNA is as follows: TGTGCCAGCAGCCCATCCGGGACAGGGGAAAATGAGCAGTTCTTC.